This TCR beta chain emerged from a study of persistence of HIV-infected CD4 T cells. A remark on this clone: Its antigen is currently unknown.

Nonspecific anti-CD3/anti-CD28 bead stimulation represents the broad CD4+ T cell repertoire. Responding CD4+ T cells were sorted by upregulation of both CD40 ligand and CD69. This was the immunoSEQ version 4 assay in survey mode. The repertoire was sequenced with immunoSEQ multiplex PCR; TCRdb's copy has only in-frame clones and lacks some. This table holds 40,000 to 60,000 clones, approximately 90% found once. The CDR3 spans 15 residues. CDR1 is SGHDT and CDR2 is YYEEEE in the germline V gene. The V and J ends lost 7 bases and 10 bases respectively, with 21 bases between them. The TCR comes from an adult woman with HIV who was CMV-seropositive. V and J are TRBV5-6 and TRBJ1-6; D possibly corresponds to TRBD1 (6 bases). The material was CD4+ T cells sorted from PBMCs after approximately 20-hour stimulation, obtained from a patient who received antiretroviral therapy. CDR3 protein: CASSPGSGGQSPLHF. In nucleotides, the CDR3 is TGTGCCAGCTCACCTGGATCTGGGGGACAATCACCCCTCCACTTT.